This T cell receptor beta chain emerged from a study of PD-L1 blockade in urothelial cancer. Study as a whole: Prior exposure to chemotherapy in patients amounted to 0 to 3 regimens received. Each blood sample yielded a median of 141,255 T cells. Study-wide points: Prediction of better survival came from below-median pretreatment blood TCR clonality.

There are 14 residues in the CDR3. Germline V CDR1 and CDR2: LGHNA, YNFKEQ. Trimming took 1 base from V and 4 from J, leaving 9 bases between them. This clone has just one count. Its target is not known. Sequencing used immunoSEQ multiplex PCR; TCRdb keeps in-frame clones, though not all of them. This table has 40,000 to 55,000 clones, around 82% appearing once. The diagnosis in patients was locally advanced or metastatic urothelial carcinoma. This material consisted of PBMCs, taken around atezolizumab (anti-PD-L1) treatment. The TCR comes from a man aged 35-49 years with urothelial cancer. The rearrangement joins TRBV4-2 to TRBJ2-3; possible D gene TRBD2, 6 bases. The CDR3 DNA reads as TGTGCCAGCAGCCAAGGCGGGGCGGCAGATACGCAGTATTTT. Translating gives CASSQGGAADTQYF.